Listed below are T cell receptor beta chains from one sample, sequenced in a study of T cell responses to AZD1222 COVID-19 vaccine. The repertoire was sequenced with immunoSEQ multiplex PCR; TCRdb's copy has only in-frame clones and lacks some. In the table there are 150,000 or so clones, about 90% of which are singletons. The sequencing here drew on peripheral blood, taken on day 0 of AZD1222 vaccination. These receptors all stem from an adult in good health. CDR3s include the opening cysteine and the closing phenylalanine or tryptophan. A D gene is named only where the DNA matches it firmly. Clone size appears in some rows only: once, few, many, or a class for an expanded clone.

>-|TRBD1|TRBV7-2|TRBJ1-2
TGTGCCAGCAGCCCGACAGGGGGCTGGGGAACCTATGGCTACACCTTC
CASSPTGGWGTYGYTF
>-|TRBD2|TRBV6-5|TRBJ2-1
TGTGCCAGCAGTTTAGCGGGAGGGCCTTACAATGAGCAGTTCTTC
CASSLAGGPYNEQFF
>-|TRBD1|TRBV29-1|TRBJ2-7
TGCAGCGTCTTGACAGGGTCCCTGGGCGAGCAGTACTTC
CSVLTGSLGEQYF
>-|-|TRBV7-8|TRBJ2-6
TGTGCCAGCAGCCTAACACTTCACACTCCGGGGGACGTCCTGACTTTC
CASSLTLHTPGDVLTF
>-|-|TRBV4-1|TRBJ1-5
TGCGCCAGCAGCCAAGACCCTGTATATCAGCCCCAGCATTTT
CASSQDPVYQPQHF
>-|-|TRBV28|TRBJ1-4
TGTGCCATCGGGGCGGGCGGTGAAAAACTGTTTTTT
CAIGAGGEKLFF
>-|TRBD2|TRBV15|TRBJ2-7
TGTGCCACCAGCTCATTTCCGGGACTACTCTCCTACGAGCAGTACTTC
CATSSFPGLLSYEQYF
>-|-|TRBV6-2/TRBV6-3|TRBJ1-1
TGTGCCAGCAGTTACTCGAGACAAGGAAAAATCGCTTTCTTT
CASSYSRQGKIAFF
>-|-|TRBV6-5|TRBJ1-1
TGTGCCAGCAAGATAGGGTCTGAAGCTTTCTTT
CASKIGSEAFF
>-|TRBD1|TRBV2|TRBJ1-1
TGTGCCAGCAGACAGGGGGAGAACACTGAAGCTTTCTTT
CASRQGENTEAFF
>-|TRBD1|TRBV7-8|TRBJ2-2
TGTGCCAGCAGCTTAGCACGAGGACAGGGGAACACCGGGGAGCTGTTTTTT
CASSLARGQGNTGELFF
>-|-|TRBV18|TRBJ2-7
TGTGCCAGCTCACACGACAGGTCCTACGAGCAGTACTTC
CASSHDRSYEQYF
>-|-|TRBV7-9|TRBJ1-5
TGTGCCAGCAGCTTAGGTTCTCGGCAGGGGAATCAGCCCCAGCATTTT
CASSLGSRQGNQPQHF
>-|TRBD1|TRBV27|TRBJ1-2
TGTGCCAGCAGTTTAAGGGCAGGGGGAAGCCTTAGAAACTATGGCTACACCTTC
CASSLRAGGSLRNYGYTF
>-|-|TRBV30|TRBJ1-3
TGTGCCTGGAGTGTCAACTCTGGAAACACCATATATTTT
CAWSVNSGNTIYF
>-|-|TRBV28|TRBJ1-1
TGTGCCAGCAGTTTAAGGGTCACTGAAGCTTTCTTT
CASSLRVTEAFF
>once|-|TRBV4-3|TRBJ2-3
TGCGCCAGCAGCCCATCCCCGGGACTGGAATCCACAGATACGCAGTATTTT
CASSPSPGLESTDTQYF
>-|-|TRBV30|TRBJ1-2
TGTGCCTGGAGTGTACTTAGGGGCTACACCTTC
CAWSVLRGYTF
>-|TRBD1|TRBV10-2|TRBJ1-2
TGCGCCAGCAGTCAGGACAGGGGAGCTAACTATGGCTACACCTTC
CASSQDRGANYGYTF
>-|-|TRBV12-3/TRBV12-4|TRBJ1-2
TGTGCCAGCAGCGGCTTAAGAGGGCTAGGCTACACCTTC
CASSGLRGLGYTF
>-|TRBD2|TRBV7-3|TRBJ2-3
TGTGCCAGCAGCTTGATCGCTAGCGGGAGCACAGATACGCAGTATTTT
CASSLIASGSTDTQYF
>-|-|TRBV11-2|TRBJ2-3
TGTGCCAGCAGCTTAGGGAGCACAGATACGCAGTATTTT
CASSLGSTDTQYF
>-|-|TRBV27|TRBJ1-1
TGTGCCAGCAGTTTATACGCAGGGGACACTGAAGCTTTCTTT
CASSLYAGDTEAFF
>-|-|TRBV9|TRBJ2-2
TGTGCCAGCAGCGTAGGCACCGGGGCCGGGGAGCTGTTTTTT
CASSVGTGAGELFF
>once|TRBD2|TRBV27|TRBJ2-1
TGTGCCAGCAGTTTACTACTAGCGAGGAATGAGCAGTTCTTC
CASSLLLARNEQFF